What follows are 20 T cell receptor beta chains derived from one specimen sequenced in a study of PD-1 blockade in classical Hodgkin lymphoma (dated by TCRdb to about 2020). The protocol used for the library was the immunoSEQ multiplex PCR assay. In TCRdb, the immuneACCESS table is reduced to in-frame sequences with V and J assigned. These tables do not hold every clone; where another copy was compared, an unresolved V gene accounts for under half, and the others remain unexplained. The sample has 30,000 to 45,000 clones on record, over 70% of them singletons. About 10% of the sample belongs to the ten largest clones. The label giving this sample's time point can be read as: cycle 1 day 1 (C1D1), immediately before nivolumab initiation. Relapse after autologous stem cell transplantation had occurred in all trial patients, and cohorts A, B and C were distinguished by prior brentuximab vedotin exposure.

This specimen consisted of peripheral blood mononuclear cells (PBMCs), obtained at baseline. These TCRs come from a human donor with classical Hodgkin lymphoma.

This chain uses TRBV7-2 with TRBJ2-1, with TRBD2 matching 8 bases. CDR3 size: 15 residues. V shed 5 bases, J shed 6 bases, and the junction held 9 bases outside the gene matches. Germline CDR1 is SGHTA and CDR2 is FQGNSA. The DNA for the CDR3 is TGTGCCAGCAGCCCCCCTAGGGGGACTAGCAATGAGCAGTTCTTC. Amino acids: CASSPPRGTSNEQFF.

V is TRBV5-1 and J is TRBJ2-1; possibly TRBD2 for D (5 bases). The germline V and J ends were trimmed by 0 bases and 6 bases, with 10 bases remaining between them. The CDR3 runs 14 residues. Germline V gene data show CDR1 as SGHRS and CDR2 as YFSETQ. The CDR3 bases are TGCGCCAGCAGCTTGGCCTCGAGGGTCAATGAGCAGTTCTTC. Its protein is CASSLASRVNEQFF.

Turning to this clone: The sample has other DNA sequences that encode this CDR3 too. The V call is TRBV5-1, the J call TRBJ2-2; D unresolved. The CDR3 contains 15 residues. V was pared by 0 bases and J by 0 bases, with 6 bases between. Germline V gene data show CDR1 as SGHRS and CDR2 as YFSETQ. The CDR3: CASSLGAANTGELFF. The CDR3 bases are TGCGCCAGCAGCTTGGGGGCGGCGAACACCGGGGAGCTGTTTTTT.

This clone has a handful of counts. V is TRBV10-3 and J is TRBJ2-3; 7 bases are shared with TRBD2. V was pared by 2 bases and J by 4 bases, with 3 bases of the junction left unmatched. The CDR3 is made up of 14 amino acids. Germline-derived CDR1 and CDR2 are ENHRY and SYGVKD. CDR3 amino acids: CAISEGRGSDTQYF. CDR3 coding DNA: TGTGCCATCAGTGAGGGGAGGGGTTCAGATACGCAGTATTTT.

The chain uses TRBV7-9 and TRBJ2-1; 7 nucleotides align to TRBD1. Germline trimming cut 5 bases from V and 6 bases from J; bases unmatched to any gene: 4. Germline V gene data show CDR1 as SEHNR and CDR2 as FQNEAQ (reference sequence). The CDR3 spans 13 residues. The CDR3 DNA is TGTGCCAGCAGCACATACAGGGGCAATGAGCAGTTCTTC. It codes for CASSTYRGNEQFF.

V and J are TRBV20-1 and TRBJ2-1; no firm D call. This CDR3 comprises 11 residues. V was cut by 8 bases and J by 4 bases, with 9 bases left in between. The germline gives CDR1 DFQATT, CDR2 SNEGSKA (reference sequence). In nucleotides, the CDR3 is TGCAGTCCCAGGCTATACAATGAGCAGTTCTTC. Translation gives CSPRLYNEQFF.

The chain has TRBV10-3 and TRBJ2-3; 11 positions agree with TRBD2. The CDR3 has 16 residues. The trim removed 7 bases at V and 5 bases at J, leaving 11 bases unmatched. The germline CDR1 and CDR2 sequences are ENHRY and SYGVKD. CDR3 protein: CAITGSGRAEEDTQYF. Written as DNA, the CDR3 is TGTGCCATCACCGGTAGCGGGAGGGCCGAGGAAGATACGCAGTATTTT.

This clone has only one observation. The J gene is TRBJ2-1, the V gene TRBV7-6; the match to TRBD2 covers 8 bases. Losses at the gene ends were 1 base for V and 12 bases for J; bases not matched to a gene: 17. The CDR3 totals 17 residues. Germline loops: CDR1 SGHVS, CDR2 FNYEAQ. CDR3 coding DNA: TGTGCCAGCAGCTTAGAGGCCGGGACTAGTGCGGCTTCTGGGCAGTTCTTC. As protein: CASSLEAGTSAASGQFF.

J is TRBJ1-5 and V is TRBV27; D is unresolved. The CDR3 length is 14 residues. Trimming took off 4 bases at V and 6 bases at J, with 13 bases between the two ends. Germline lookup yields CDR1 MNHEY and CDR2 SMNVEV (reference sequence). This chain's CDR3 is CASSYLGPGQPQHF. The CDR3 DNA reads TGTGCCAGCAGTTATTTGGGTCCGGGTCAGCCCCAGCATTTT.

The CDR3 reads CASSLGTDYEQYF. The CDR3 DNA sequence: TGTGCCAGTAGTTTGGGGACAGACTACGAGCAGTACTTC. The J gene is TRBJ2-7, the V gene TRBV19; 7 nucleotides match TRBD1. The CDR3 is made up of 13 amino acids. After removal of 5 bases from V and 3 bases from J, the junction contained 4 bases not matched to a gene. CDR1 and CDR2 from the germline V gene are LNHDA and SQIVND (reference sequence).

The gene calls are TRBV6-4 and TRBJ2-1; 11 bases fit TRBD2. Unmatched junction bases numbered 2, after V lost 2 bases and J lost 5 bases. This CDR3 region has 15 residues. Per the germline V gene, CDR1 is MRHNA and CDR2 is SNTAGT. The CDR3 nucleotides read TGTGCCAGCAGTGACCTAGCGGGGGGAAACAATGAGCAGTTCTTC. Translating gives CASSDLAGGNNEQFF.

The chain links TRBV9 to TRBJ2-7; 14 bases agree with TRBD2. Per germline, CDR1 SGDLS and CDR2 YYNGEE. The junction had 5 bases not matched to a gene; V was cut back by 0 bases and J by 6 bases. CDR3 length: 16 residues. CDR3 DNA sequence: TGTGCCAGCAGCGTAGGGGGACTAGCGGGAGTTTTCGAGCAGTACTTC. Protein product: CASSVGGLAGVFEQYF. The full variable domain, its missing parts supplied by reference TRBV9 and TRBJ2-7, is DSGVTQTPKHLITATGQRVTLRCSPRSGDLSVYWYQQSLDQGLQFLIQYYNGEERAKGNILERFSAQQFPDLHSELNLSSLELGDSALYFCASSVGGLAGVFEQYFGPGTRLTVT.

V usage is TRBV11-3 and J usage is TRBJ2-5; 7 positions agree with TRBD1. The CDR3 is 15 residues long. The V segment lost 5 bases and the J segment 4 bases; nucleotides outside the gene matches: 10. The germline V gene has CDR1 SGHNT and CDR2 YENEEA. CDR3 sequence (DNA): TGTGCCAGCAGCCCAACGCCGGGACAGAGAGAGACCCAGTACTTC. Protein product: CASSPTPGQRETQYF.

The chain joins TRBV19 to TRBJ2-7; possibly TRBD2 for D (5 bases). V lost 5 bases and J lost 4, with 6 bases in between. Germline assignment: CDR1 LNHDA and CDR2 SQIVND (reference sequence). This CDR3 region has 11 residues. CDR3 amino acids: CASSEGYEQYF. CDR3 DNA: TGTGCCAGTAGTGAGGGTTACGAGCAGTACTTC.

The V call is TRBV19, the J call TRBJ1-1, with 8 bases identical to TRBD1. Looked up from germline, CDR1 is LNHDA and CDR2 is SQIVND (reference sequence). Trimming removed 7 bases from V and 4 bases from J; junction bases left unmatched: 8. This CDR3 has 14 amino acids. The CDR3 region is CASIPQGARTEAFF. DNA of the CDR3: TGTGCCAGTATCCCTCAGGGGGCGCGCACTGAAGCTTTCTTT.

This chain links TRBV29-1 with TRBJ1-1; D remains unclear. Germline CDR1 SQVTM, CDR2 ANQGSEA. There are 18 residues in the CDR3. Trimming took off 5 bases at V and 1 base at J, with 26 bases between the two ends. The CDR3 DNA reads as TGCAGCGTTCACGGCTTGCTCAGTAAGACTTTACAGAACACTGAAGCTTTCTTT. The encoded protein is CSVHGLLSKTLQNTEAFF.

This clone was counted a single time. The genes are TRBV6-5 and TRBJ2-7, with D perhaps assigned TRBD1 or TRBD2 (6 bases each). Germline V gene data show CDR1 as MNHEY and CDR2 as SVGAGI. The length of the CDR3 is 14 residues. Trimming pared 1 base from V and 9 bases from J, leaving 16 bases between. In nucleotides, the CDR3 is TGTGCCAGCAGTTACTTCGACAGGCGGGACGCGCAGTACTTC. Amino acid sequence: CASSYFDRRDAQYF.

The V call is TRBV29-1, the J call TRBJ2-4; D may be TRBD1 or TRBD2 (5 bases each). Germline V gene sequence: CDR1 SQVTM, CDR2 ANQGSEA. Between the trimmed V and J ends, which lost 5 bases and 8 bases, there was a span of 10 bases. The CDR3 loop spans 11 amino acids. Here the CDR3 DNA reads TGCAGCGTTCAGAGGGGACACATTCAGTACTTC. Amino acid sequence: CSVQRGHIQYF.

This sequence joins TRBV4-2 and TRBJ1-3, with a tentative D call TRBD1 (6 bases). From germline, CDR1 is LGHNA and CDR2 YNFKEQ. The V end lost 1 base, the J end lost 0 bases, and 10 bases lay between the germline ends. CDR3 length: 16 amino acids. CDR3 protein: CASSQAYRDSGNTIYF. The CDR3 coding sequence is TGTGCCAGCAGCCAAGCCTACAGGGACTCTGGAAACACCATATATTTT.

This clone counts as large. The rearrangement joins TRBV9 to TRBJ2-1; D may be TRBD1 (8 bases). The CDR3 is 12 amino acids. V was shortened by 7 bases and J by 9 bases, with 14 bases between the two germline ends. The germline V gene encodes CDR1 SGDLS and CDR2 YYNGEE. The DNA for the CDR3 is TGTGCCAGCGGACAGGGAGGGAGTGAGCAGTTCTTC. It codes for CASGQGGSEQFF.